This T cell receptor (beta chain) was sequenced in a study of blood T cells in healthy people across ages. The donors, aged about 6 to 95, were healthy Caucasians from Russia. Trimming took off 0 bases at V and 1 base at J, with 10 bases between the two ends. Germline V CDR1 and CDR2: SGDLS, YYNGEE. The CDR3 contains 15 residues. It was with a sample-barcoded 5' primer and a J-beta primer mix that a second PCR of about 7 to 12 cycles was run. With 12 random nucleotides, a template-switch adaptor tagged each individual cDNA molecule. TCRdb re-called the 5' RACE reads with MiXCR, one entry per CDR3 protein. The sample holds more than 500,000 distinct CDR3 sequences, about 29% seen once. This sample also belongs to another study, concerning T cells of mothers and their children. That work contributes: TCR recombination output is shaped by thymic selection similarly in related and unrelated pairs. Related mother-child pairs showed slightly, non-significantly higher overlap than unrelated pairs.

The chain links TRBV9 to TRBJ2-5, with D perhaps TRBD1 (5 bases). This receptor was identified in a boy between 2 and 10 years old in good health. Input material: blood. This chain's CDR3 is CASSVAGFSQETQYF. In nucleotides, the CDR3 is TGTGCCAGCAGCGTAGCAGGGTTTTCCCAAGAGACCCAGTACTTC.